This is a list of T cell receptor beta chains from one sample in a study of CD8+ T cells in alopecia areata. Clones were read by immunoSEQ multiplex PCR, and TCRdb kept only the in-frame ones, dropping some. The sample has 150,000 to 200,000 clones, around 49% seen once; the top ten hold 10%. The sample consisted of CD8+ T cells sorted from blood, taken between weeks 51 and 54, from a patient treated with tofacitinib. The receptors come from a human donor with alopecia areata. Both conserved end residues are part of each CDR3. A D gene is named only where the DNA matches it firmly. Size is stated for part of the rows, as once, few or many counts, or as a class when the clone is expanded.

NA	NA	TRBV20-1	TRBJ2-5	TGCAGTGCTAGAGATCAAGCATCAGTGTACTTC	CSARDQASVYF
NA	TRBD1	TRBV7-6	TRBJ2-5	TGTGCCAGCAGCTTAGGGGACAGGGTCAGAGAGACCCAGTACTTC	CASSLGDRVRETQYF
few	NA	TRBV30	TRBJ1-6	TGTGCCTGGAGTGTACTGGACAGCTTTTCACCCCTCCACTTT	CAWSVLDSFSPLHF
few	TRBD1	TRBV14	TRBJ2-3	TGTGCCAGCAGCTCCCGGGACAGGGGGTGGACAGATACGCAGTATTTT	CASSSRDRGWTDTQYF
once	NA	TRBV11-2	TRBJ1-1	TGTGCCAGCAGCTTAGCGGGGGAAGCTTTCTTT	CASSLAGEAFF
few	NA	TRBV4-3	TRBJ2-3	TGCGCCAGCAGCCGGGGGCCAACTAGCACAGATACGCAGTATTTT	CASSRGPTSTDTQYF
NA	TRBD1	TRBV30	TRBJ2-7	TGTGCCTGGAGTGTACTGGAGACAGGGAAACACTACGAGCAGTACTTC	CAWSVLETGKHYEQYF
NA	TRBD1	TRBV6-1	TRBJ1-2	TGTGCCAGCACCGACAGGGGACCAAACTATGGCTACACCTTC	CASTDRGPNYGYTF
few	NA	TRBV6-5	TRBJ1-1	TGTGCCAGCAGTTCGGACAGGAACACTGAAGCTTTCTTT	CASSSDRNTEAFF
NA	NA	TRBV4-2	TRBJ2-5	TGTGCCAGCAGCCAAAACCTACACGAGACCCAGTACTTC	CASSQNLHETQYF
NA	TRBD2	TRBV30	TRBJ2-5	TGTGCCTGGAGTGTCGGGACTAGAGAGACCCAGTACTTC	CAWSVGTRETQYF
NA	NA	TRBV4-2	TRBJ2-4	TGTGCCAGCAGCCAAGAGGGCTTTCAGTACTTC	CASSQEGFQYF
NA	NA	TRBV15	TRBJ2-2	TGTGCCACCAGCGCGGGCGGAGGAACCGGGGAGCTGTTTTTT	CATSAGGGTGELFF
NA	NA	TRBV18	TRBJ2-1	TGTGCCAGCTCACCGACCCGCGACAATGAGCAGTTCTTC	CASSPTRDNEQFF
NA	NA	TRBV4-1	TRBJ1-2	TGCGCCAGCAGCCAACCCGATCCAGGCAGCCATAACTATGGCTACACCTTC	CASSQPDPGSHNYGYTF
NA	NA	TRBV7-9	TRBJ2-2	TGTGCCAGCAGGAGGGGGACCGGGGAGCTGTTTTTT	CASRRGTGELFF
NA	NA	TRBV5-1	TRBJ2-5	TGCGCCAGCAGCCTCTACCCCCCCCAAGAGACCCAGTACTTC	CASSLYPPQETQYF
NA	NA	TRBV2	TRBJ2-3	TGTGCCAGCAGAGATCCCCCCACAGATACGCAGTATTTT	CASRDPPTDTQYF
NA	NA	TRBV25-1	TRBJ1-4	TGTGCCAGCAGTCCTCGGACAGCTAATGAAAAACTGTTTTTT	CASSPRTANEKLFF
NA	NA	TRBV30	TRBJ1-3	TGTGCCTGGAGTGAAGGGCCTGGAAACACCATATATTTT	CAWSEGPGNTIYF
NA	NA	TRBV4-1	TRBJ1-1	TGCGCCAGCAGCCAAGGGGGGGGGCTGGACACTGAAGCTTTCTTT	CASSQGGGLDTEAFF
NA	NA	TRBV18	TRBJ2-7	TGTGCCAGCTCAGGGGGTGTGGCGTACGAGCAGTACTTC	CASSGGVAYEQYF
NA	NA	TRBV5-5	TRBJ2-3	TGTGCCAGCCGTCTAGTGGGCACAGATACGCAGTATTTT	CASRLVGTDTQYF
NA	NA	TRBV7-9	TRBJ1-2	TGTGCCAGCAGCCCTGAAAGGAGCTATGGCTACACCTTC	CASSPERSYGYTF
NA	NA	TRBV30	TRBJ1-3	TGTGCCTGGATTCGCCCACAGGGATGGGGCACCATATATTTT	CAWIRPQGWGTIYF
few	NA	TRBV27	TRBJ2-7	TGTGCCAGCAGTTTGGGCGATACCTACGAGCAGTACTTC	CASSLGDTYEQYF
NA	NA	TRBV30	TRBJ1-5	TGTGCCTGGAGTGTAGCCCCAGCTTTCTATAGCAATCAGCCCCAGCATTTT	CAWSVAPAFYSNQPQHF
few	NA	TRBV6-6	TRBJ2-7	TGTGCCAGCAGTTCCACGGAATTGGGGGAGCAGTACTTC	CASSSTELGEQYF
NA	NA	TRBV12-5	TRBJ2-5	TGTGCTAGTGGTTTGCATACGGGGGCAAGGGAGACCCAGTACTTC	CASGLHTGARETQYF